The sequence of this T cell receptor delta chain was determined in a study of γδ T cells in repeated Plasmodium falciparum infection. TCRdb reanalysed the multiplex PCR reads with CATT. The table records about 48,000 delta-chain clones, over 1.5% of them present only once. Bulk repertoires came from Vgamma9/Vdelta2+ or Vdelta2-negative gammadelta T cells flow-sorted from PBMC. This clone was seen only a few times. TCRdb's listed protein matches a much larger clone and diverges from this DNA's translation at residue 11, likely through a read error; the protein shown comes from the DNA. After removal of 5 bases from V and 0 bases from J, the junction contained 12 bases not matched to a gene. The CDR3 covers 16 residues. The germline gives CDR1 TSWWSYY, CDR2 QGS.

This sequence originates from a pool of human donors (malaria-infected and uninfected, not separated). J is TRDJ4 and V is TRDV1; 7 bases fit TRDD3. The J gene, missing from TCRdb, was assigned here through DNA to germline matching. The sequenced material came from gamma-delta T cells from blood. CDR3 region: CALGLWGTRRTRPLIF. The CDR3 region has the DNA TGTGCTCTTGGGTTATGGGGGACTCGACGCACCAGACCCCTGATCTTT.